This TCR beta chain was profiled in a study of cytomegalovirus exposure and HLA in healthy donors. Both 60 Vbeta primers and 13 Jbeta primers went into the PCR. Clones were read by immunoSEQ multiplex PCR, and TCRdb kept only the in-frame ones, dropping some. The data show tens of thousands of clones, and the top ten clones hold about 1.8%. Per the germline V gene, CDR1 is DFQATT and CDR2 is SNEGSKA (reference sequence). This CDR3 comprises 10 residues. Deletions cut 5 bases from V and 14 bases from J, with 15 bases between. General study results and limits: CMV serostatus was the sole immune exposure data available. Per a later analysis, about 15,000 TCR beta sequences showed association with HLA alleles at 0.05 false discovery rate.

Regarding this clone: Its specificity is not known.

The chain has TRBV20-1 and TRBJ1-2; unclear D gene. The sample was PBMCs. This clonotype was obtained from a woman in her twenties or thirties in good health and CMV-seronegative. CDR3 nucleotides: TGCAGTGCTGCCCCCCGGGTCAAAACCTTC. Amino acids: CSAAPRVKTF.